These 9 T cell receptor beta chains originate from one sample sequenced in a study of cytomegalovirus exposure and HLA in healthy donors. The PCR employed 60 Vbeta primers together with 13 Jbeta primers. Sequencing was performed with immunoSEQ multiplex PCR; in TCRdb, only in-frame clones are kept and a portion is missing. The sample has 210,000 or so clones; around nine tenths are singletons. Sequenced input: PBMCs. The receptors shown here come from a woman aged 18 to 35 in good health and CMV-seronegative.

This chain connects TRBV7-2 to TRBJ2-7; 11 positions match TRBD2. Germline loops: CDR1 SGHTA, CDR2 FQGNSA. The CDR3 runs 15 residues. V lost 8 bases, J lost 2 bases, and 8 bases stayed unmatched. The CDR3 region has the DNA TGTGCCAGCCGACTTGATAGCGGGGGGGCCTACGAGCAGTACTTC. Amino acids: CASRLDSGGAYEQYF.

The rearrangement joins TRBV4-3 to TRBJ2-7; a weak D match, TRBD2 (6 bases). V was clipped by 0 bases and J by 7 bases, with 10 bases between them. Germline-derived CDR1 and CDR2 are LGHNA and YSLEER. The CDR3 spans 13 residues. CDR3 residues: CASSQDGRGEQYF. CDR3 DNA sequence: TGCGCCAGCAGCCAAGATGGGCGGGGAGAGCAGTACTTC.

The chain joins TRBV18 to TRBJ2-7; D possibly corresponds to TRBD2 (6 bases). V was trimmed by 4 bases and J by 3 bases, leaving 16 bases between them. The CDR3 spans 15 residues. CDR1 KGHSH and CDR2 LQKENI come from the germline V gene. The CDR3 coding sequence is TGTGCCAGCTCACGCGACAGCCCGCGGGGCTACGAGCAGTACTTC. It translates to CASSRDSPRGYEQYF.

The chain carries TRBV6-6 and TRBJ1-1; possibly TRBD1 for D (5 bases). CDR1 is MNHNY and CDR2 is SVGAGI in the germline V gene (reference sequence). The CDR3 spans 16 residues. Trimming removed 6 bases from V and 1 base from J, with 18 bases in between. The CDR3, as DNA: TGTGCCAGCAGACCGGTCCGGGGGGGGAGGAACACTGAAGCTTTCTTT. It translates to CASRPVRGGRNTEAFF.

This clone was counted once. This chain links TRBV14 with TRBJ1-1; TRBD1 agrees at 11 bases. The CDR3 extends over 19 amino acids. Germline trimming cut 4 bases from V and 5 bases from J; bases unmatched to any gene: 18. Germline CDR1 is SGHDN and CDR2 is FVKESK. This CDR3 is CASSPLGTGGFVMRTEAFF. DNA for the CDR3: TGTGCCAGCAGCCCCCTAGGGACAGGGGGATTTGTTATGAGGACTGAAGCTTTCTTT.

The chain uses TRBV19 and TRBJ2-7; a weak D match, TRBD2 (6 bases). The germline gives CDR1 LNHDA, CDR2 SQIVND (reference sequence). The V and J ends lost 6 bases and 3 bases respectively, with 6 bases between them. The CDR3 spans 11 residues. The CDR3 sequence is CASSGSYEQYF. The CDR3 DNA follows: TGTGCCAGTAGCGGGAGCTACGAGCAGTACTTC.

The V call is TRBV5-6, the J call TRBJ1-2; the match to TRBD1 covers 12 bases. Germline V gives CDR1 SGHDT, CDR2 YYEEEE. CDR3 size: 16 residues. V lost 4 bases and J lost 6; bases outside the gene matches: 10. CDR3: CASSPYRGTGGNGYTF. The CDR3 region has the DNA TGTGCCAGCAGCCCCTACCGCGGGACAGGGGGCAATGGCTACACCTTC.

The chain uses TRBV7-2 and TRBJ2-1; a possible D gene is TRBD2 (6 bases). Germline V lookup: CDR1 SGHTA, CDR2 FQGNSA. This CDR3 is 16 amino acids long. V lost 1 base, J lost 4 bases, and 14 bases lay in between. In DNA form, the CDR3 reads TGTGCCAGCAGCTTAGTGGGGACTGTTACGTACAATGAGCAGTTCTTC. It encodes CASSLVGTVTYNEQFF.

V usage is TRBV2 and J usage is TRBJ1-1; D is possibly TRBD1 (6 bases). V gave up 6 bases and J gave up 5 bases, with 13 bases separating them. The CDR3 has 13 residues. Looked up from germline, CDR1 is SNHLY and CDR2 is FYNNEI. This CDR3 reads CASRITGFTEAFF. In nucleotides, the CDR3 is TGTGCCAGCAGAATTACAGGGTTTACTGAAGCTTTCTTT. Supplemented by reference TRBV2 and TRBJ1-1, the full variable domain reads EPEVTQTPSHQVTQMGQEVILRCVPISNHLYFYWYRQILGQKVEFLVSFYNNEISEKSEIFDDQFSVERPDGSNFTLKIRSTKLEDSAMYFCASRITGFTEAFFGQGTRLTVV.